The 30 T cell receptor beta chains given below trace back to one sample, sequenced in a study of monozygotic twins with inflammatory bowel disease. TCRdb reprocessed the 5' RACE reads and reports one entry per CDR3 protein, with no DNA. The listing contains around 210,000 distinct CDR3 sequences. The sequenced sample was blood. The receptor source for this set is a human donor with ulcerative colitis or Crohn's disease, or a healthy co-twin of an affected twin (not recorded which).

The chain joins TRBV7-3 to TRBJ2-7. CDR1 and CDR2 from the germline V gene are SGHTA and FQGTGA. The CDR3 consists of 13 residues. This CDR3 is CASSLGLNYKQYF.

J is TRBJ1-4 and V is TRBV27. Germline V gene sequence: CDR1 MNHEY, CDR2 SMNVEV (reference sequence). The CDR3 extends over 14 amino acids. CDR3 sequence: CASSFRGFNEKLFF.

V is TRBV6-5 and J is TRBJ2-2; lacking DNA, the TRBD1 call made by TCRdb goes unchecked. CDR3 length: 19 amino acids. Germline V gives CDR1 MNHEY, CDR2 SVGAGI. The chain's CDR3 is CASSYPTQGMGAGTGELFF.

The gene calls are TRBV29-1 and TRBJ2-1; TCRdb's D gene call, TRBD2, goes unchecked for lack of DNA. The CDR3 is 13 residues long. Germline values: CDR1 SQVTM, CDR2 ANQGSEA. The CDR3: CSHRSPAYNEQFF.

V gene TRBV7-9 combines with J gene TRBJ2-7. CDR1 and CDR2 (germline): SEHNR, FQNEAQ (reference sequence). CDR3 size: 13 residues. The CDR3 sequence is CASSLETPYEQYF.

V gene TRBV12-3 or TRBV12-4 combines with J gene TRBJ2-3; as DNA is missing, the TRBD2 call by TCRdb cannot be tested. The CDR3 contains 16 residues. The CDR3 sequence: CASRALAGASTDMQYF.

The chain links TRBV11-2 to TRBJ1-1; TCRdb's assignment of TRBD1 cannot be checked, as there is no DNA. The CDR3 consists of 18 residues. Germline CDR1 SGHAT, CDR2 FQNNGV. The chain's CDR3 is CASSLDPGWGLGNPEAFF. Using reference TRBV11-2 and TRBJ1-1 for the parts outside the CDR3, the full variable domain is EAGVAQSPRYKIIEKRQSVAFWCNPISGHATLYWYQQILGQGPKLLIQFQNNGVVDDSQLPKDRFSAERLKGVDSTLKIQPAKLEDSAVYLCASSLDPGWGLGNPEAFFGQGTRLTVV.

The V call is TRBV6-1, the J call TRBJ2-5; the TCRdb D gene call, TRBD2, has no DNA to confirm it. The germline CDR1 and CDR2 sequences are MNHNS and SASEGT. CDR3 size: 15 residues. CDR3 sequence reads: CASSRQRGEQETQYF.

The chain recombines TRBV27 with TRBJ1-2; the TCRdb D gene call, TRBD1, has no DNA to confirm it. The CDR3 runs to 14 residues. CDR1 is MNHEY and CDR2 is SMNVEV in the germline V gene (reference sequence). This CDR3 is CASSSTGAVHGYTF.

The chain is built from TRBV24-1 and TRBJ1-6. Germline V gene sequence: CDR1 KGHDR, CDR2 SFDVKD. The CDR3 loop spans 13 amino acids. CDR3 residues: CATSDLLNSPLHF.

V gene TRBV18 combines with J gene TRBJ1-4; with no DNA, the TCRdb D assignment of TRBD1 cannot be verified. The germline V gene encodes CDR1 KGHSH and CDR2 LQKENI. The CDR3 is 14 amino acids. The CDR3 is CASSQQGGDGQLFF.

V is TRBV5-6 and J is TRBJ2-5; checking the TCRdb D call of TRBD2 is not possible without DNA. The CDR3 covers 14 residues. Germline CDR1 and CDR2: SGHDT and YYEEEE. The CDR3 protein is CASSLRESQETQYF.

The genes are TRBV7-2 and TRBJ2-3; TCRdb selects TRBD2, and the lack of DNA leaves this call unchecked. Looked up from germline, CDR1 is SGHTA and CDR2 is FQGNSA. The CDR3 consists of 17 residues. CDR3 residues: CASSLAPSGTSTDTQYF.

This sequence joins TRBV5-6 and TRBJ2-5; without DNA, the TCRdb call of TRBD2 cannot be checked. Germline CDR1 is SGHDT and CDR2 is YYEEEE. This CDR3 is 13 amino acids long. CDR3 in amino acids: CASSLPVGETQYF.

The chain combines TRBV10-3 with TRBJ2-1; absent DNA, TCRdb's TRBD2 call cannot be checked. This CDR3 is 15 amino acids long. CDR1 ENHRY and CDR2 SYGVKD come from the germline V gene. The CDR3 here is CAIRERGDSYNEQFF.

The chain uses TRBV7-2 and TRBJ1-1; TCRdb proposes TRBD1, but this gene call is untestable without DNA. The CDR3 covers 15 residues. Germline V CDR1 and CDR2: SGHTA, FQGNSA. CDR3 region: CASSLDDRHNTKAFF.

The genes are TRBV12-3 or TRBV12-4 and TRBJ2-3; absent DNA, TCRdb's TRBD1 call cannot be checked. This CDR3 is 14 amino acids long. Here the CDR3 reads CASSAGTGTDTQYF.

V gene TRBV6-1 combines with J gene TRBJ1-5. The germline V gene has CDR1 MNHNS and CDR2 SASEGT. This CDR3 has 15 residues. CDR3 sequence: CASSEVLGGNQPQHF.

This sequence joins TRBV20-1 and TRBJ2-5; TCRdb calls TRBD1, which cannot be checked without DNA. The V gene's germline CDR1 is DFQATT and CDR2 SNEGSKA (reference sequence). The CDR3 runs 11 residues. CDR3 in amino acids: CSGGIQETQYF.

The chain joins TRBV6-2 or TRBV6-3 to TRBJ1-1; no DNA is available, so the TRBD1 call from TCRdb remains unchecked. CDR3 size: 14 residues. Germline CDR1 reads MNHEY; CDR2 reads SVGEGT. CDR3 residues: CASSQIFRVNEAFF.

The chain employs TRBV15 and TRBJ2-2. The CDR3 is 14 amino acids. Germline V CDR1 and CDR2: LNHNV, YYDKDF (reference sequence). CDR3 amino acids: CATSQYVNTGELFF.

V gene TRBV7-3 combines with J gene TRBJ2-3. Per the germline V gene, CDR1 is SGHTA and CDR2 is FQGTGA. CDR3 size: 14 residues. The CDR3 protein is CASSLWGSTDTQYF.

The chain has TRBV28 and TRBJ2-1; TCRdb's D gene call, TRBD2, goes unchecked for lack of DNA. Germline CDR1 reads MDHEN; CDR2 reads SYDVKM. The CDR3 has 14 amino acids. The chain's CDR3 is CASRKAGTYNEQFF.

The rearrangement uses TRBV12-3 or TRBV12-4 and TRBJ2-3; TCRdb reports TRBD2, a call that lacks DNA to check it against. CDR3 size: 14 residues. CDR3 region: CASSSGSTYVTQYF.

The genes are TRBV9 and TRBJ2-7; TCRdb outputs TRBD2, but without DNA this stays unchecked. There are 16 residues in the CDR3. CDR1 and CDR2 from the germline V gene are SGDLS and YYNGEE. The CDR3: CASSVVRASGSYEQYF.

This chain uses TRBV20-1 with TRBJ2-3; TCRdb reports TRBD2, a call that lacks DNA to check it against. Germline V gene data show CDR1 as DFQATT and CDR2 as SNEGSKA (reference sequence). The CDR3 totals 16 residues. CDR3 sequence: CSATMRAGDSTDTQYF.

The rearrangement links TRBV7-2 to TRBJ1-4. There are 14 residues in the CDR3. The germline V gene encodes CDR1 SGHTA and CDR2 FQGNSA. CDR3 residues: CASSLGMGNEKLFF.

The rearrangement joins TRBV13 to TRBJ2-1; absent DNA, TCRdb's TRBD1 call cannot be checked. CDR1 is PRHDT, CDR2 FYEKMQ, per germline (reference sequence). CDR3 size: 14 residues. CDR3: CASSDRGKGDEQFF.

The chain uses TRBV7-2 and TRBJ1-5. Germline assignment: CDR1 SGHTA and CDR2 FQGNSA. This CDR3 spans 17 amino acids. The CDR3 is CASSLVGRLNSNQPQHF.

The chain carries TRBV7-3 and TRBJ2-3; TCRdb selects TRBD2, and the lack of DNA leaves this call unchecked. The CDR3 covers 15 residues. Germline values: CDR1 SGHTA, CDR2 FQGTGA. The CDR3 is CASSLSAGPTDTQYF. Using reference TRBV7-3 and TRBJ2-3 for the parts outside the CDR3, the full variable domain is GAGVSQTPSNKVTEKGKYVELRCDPISGHTALYWYRQSLGQGPEFLIYFQGTGAADDSGLPNDRFFAVRPEGSVSTLKIQRTERGDSAVYLCASSLSAGPTDTQYFGPGTRLTVL.